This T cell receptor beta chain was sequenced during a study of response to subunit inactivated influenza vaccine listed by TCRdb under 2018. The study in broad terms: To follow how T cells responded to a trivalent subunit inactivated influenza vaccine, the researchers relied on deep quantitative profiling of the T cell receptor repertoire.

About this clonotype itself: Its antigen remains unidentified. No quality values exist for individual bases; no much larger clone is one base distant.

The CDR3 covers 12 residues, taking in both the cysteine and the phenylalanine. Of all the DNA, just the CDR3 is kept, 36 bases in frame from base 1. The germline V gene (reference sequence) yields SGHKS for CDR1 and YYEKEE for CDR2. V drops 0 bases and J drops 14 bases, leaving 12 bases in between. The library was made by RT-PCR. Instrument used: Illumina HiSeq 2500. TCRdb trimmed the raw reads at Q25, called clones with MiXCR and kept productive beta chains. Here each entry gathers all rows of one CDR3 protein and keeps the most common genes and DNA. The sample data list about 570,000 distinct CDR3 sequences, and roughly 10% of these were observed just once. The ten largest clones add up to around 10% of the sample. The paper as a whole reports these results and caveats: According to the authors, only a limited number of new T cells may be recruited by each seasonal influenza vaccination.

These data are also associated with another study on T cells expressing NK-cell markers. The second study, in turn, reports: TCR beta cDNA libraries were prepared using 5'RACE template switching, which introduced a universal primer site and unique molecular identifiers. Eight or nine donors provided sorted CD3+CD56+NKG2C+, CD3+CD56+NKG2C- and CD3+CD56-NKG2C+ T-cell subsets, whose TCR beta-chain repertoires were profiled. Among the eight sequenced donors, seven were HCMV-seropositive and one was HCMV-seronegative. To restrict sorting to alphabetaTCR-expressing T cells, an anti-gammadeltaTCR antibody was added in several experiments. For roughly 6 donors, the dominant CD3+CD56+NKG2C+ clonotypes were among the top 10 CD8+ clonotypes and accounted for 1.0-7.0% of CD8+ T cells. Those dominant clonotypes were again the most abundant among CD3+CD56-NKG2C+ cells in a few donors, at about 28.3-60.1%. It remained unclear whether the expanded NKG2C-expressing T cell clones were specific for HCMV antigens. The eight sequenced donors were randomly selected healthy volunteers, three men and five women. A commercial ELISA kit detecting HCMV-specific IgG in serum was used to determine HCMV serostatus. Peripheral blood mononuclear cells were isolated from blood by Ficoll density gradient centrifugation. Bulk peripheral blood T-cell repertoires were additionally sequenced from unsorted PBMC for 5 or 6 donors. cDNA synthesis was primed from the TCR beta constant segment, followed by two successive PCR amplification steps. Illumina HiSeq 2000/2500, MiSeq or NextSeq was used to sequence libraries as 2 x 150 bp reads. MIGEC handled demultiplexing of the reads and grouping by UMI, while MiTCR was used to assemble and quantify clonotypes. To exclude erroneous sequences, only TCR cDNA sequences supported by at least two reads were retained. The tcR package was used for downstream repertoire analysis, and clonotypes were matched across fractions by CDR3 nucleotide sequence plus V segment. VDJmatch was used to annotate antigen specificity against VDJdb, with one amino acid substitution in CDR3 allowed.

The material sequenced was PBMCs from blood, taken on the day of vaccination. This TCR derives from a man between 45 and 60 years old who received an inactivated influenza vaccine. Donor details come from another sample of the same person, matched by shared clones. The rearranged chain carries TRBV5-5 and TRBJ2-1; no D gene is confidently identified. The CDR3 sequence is CASSLGQPREFF. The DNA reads TGTGCCAGCAGCTTGGGGCAGCCCCGCGAGTTCTTC.